This entry lists 25 T cell receptor beta chains sequenced from one sample in a study of T cell repertoires in cytomegalovirus infection. TCRdb fed the reads into MiXCR, producing one record per CDR3 protein. Of more than 200,000 distinct CDR3 sequences in the sample, around 8.7% were seen once. The specimen was PBMCs. The source is a human donor in good health (CMV status not recorded). Some clones in this sample may be carry-over from other donors' samples.

This clonotype is deemed medium-sized. This chain connects TRBV7-2 to TRBJ2-1, with 8 bases lining up with TRBD2. Per germline, CDR1 SGHTA and CDR2 FQGNSA. The CDR3 has 12 amino acids. J gave up 7 bases and V 7 bases, and 3 bases lay outside the gene matches. This CDR3 is CASTGGGNEQFF. For the CDR3, the DNA is TGTGCCAGCACCGGGGGGGGGAATGAGCAGTTCTTC.

This clonotype was counted many times. The chain carries TRBV11-2 and TRBJ1-6; TRBD1 is a possible D gene (6 bases). V lost 4 bases and J 7 bases, leaving 20 bases between the germline ends. The length of the CDR3 is 17 residues. CDR1 and CDR2 (germline): SGHAT, FQNNGV. The CDR3 protein is CASSWGGRGPGNSPLHF. CDR3 nucleotides: TGTGCCAGCAGCTGGGGGGGCAGGGGCCCCGGGAATTCACCCCTCCACTTT.

Here the CDR3 DNA reads TGTGCCAGCACCCCGACCGATAGCTCCTATAATTCACCCCTCCACTTT. It yields the protein CASTPTDSSYNSPLHF. The chain uses TRBV9 and TRBJ1-6; D unclear. The CDR3 sequence is 16 residues long. V was pared by 6 bases and J by 0 bases, with 13 bases between. Germline V gives CDR1 SGDLS, CDR2 YYNGEE.

This clonotype showed up many times. This chain joins TRBV12-3 or TRBV12-4 and TRBJ2-3; TRBD1 aligns across 10 bases. The CDR3 extends over 14 amino acids. The junction had 9 bases not matched to a gene; V was cut back by 10 bases and J by 5 bases. The CDR3 loop reads CATRLGQGIDTQYF. As DNA, the CDR3 is TGTGCCACCCGTTTGGGACAGGGGATAGATACGCAGTATTTT.

This clonotype was detected many times. This sequence joins TRBV6-1 and TRBJ2-5; D is possibly TRBD1 or TRBD2 (5 bases each). The CDR3 runs to 16 residues. The germline V gene encodes CDR1 MNHNS and CDR2 SASEGT. V gave up 1 base and J gave up 2 bases, with 14 bases separating them. Written as DNA, the CDR3 is TGTGCCAGCAGTGAAGAGTACGGGACGATTCAAGAGACCCAGTACTTC. Amino acids: CASSEEYGTIQETQYF.

This clonotype was counted ten times or more. The chain couples TRBV7-2 to TRBJ1-4, with D possibly TRBD1 on 5 matching bases. Trimming removed 0 bases from V and 10 bases from J, with 15 bases in between. CDR3 length: 15 amino acids. In germline, CDR1 is SGHTA, CDR2 FQGNSA. In DNA, the CDR3 is TGTGCCAGCAGCTTAGCGGCAGGGAAGCCAGGAAAACTGTTTTTT. As protein: CASSLAAGKPGKLFF.

This clonotype was recorded many times. The chain links TRBV5-4 to TRBJ2-3; unclear D gene. Germline CDR1 SGHNT, CDR2 YYREEE (reference sequence). V was clipped by 1 base and J by 2 bases, with 11 bases between them. CDR3 length equals 15 residues. CDR3 DNA: TGTGCCAGCAGCTTGTCGTCGACGAACACAGATACGCAGTATTTT. It encodes CASSLSSTNTDTQYF.

This clonotype was seen many times. The rearrangement joins TRBV5-6 to TRBJ2-3; TRBD1 aligns across 8 bases. J was trimmed by 2 bases and V by 5 bases; bases with no gene match: 13. The CDR3 sequence is 17 residues long. Germline V gene lookup returns CDR1 SGHDT and CDR2 YYEEEE. The CDR3 DNA reads as TGTGCCAGCAGTCAAGGACAGGGTCAATCCTTCACAGATACGCAGTATTTT. Translating it yields CASSQGQGQSFTDTQYF.

This clonotype was recorded many times. The chain has TRBV12-3 or TRBV12-4 and TRBJ1-1; no firm D call. The CDR3 loop spans 14 amino acids. V lost 8 bases and J lost 0, with 13 bases in between. The CDR3 coding sequence is TGTGCCAGCTCATTCCGGACGGTGAACACTGAAGCTTTCTTT. Translated, it gives CASSFRTVNTEAFF.

This clonotype appeared many times. The J gene is TRBJ2-7, the V gene TRBV5-5, with 8 bases fitting TRBD1. The CDR3 is 13 residues long. CDR1 is SGHKS and CDR2 is YYEKEE in the germline V gene (reference sequence). V lost 3 bases and J lost 3; bases outside the gene matches: 2. CDR3 sequence (DNA): TGTGCCAGCAGCTCGACAGGGGTCTACGAGCAGTACTTC. Protein: CASSSTGVYEQYF.

Many counts were recorded for this clonotype. The V and J genes are TRBV7-2 and TRBJ2-4, with D tentatively TRBD1 (6 bases). Looked up from germline, CDR1 is SGHTA and CDR2 is FQGNSA. The CDR3 runs to 14 residues. Trimming stripped 5 bases from V and 9 bases from J, with 17 bases between. The CDR3 DNA is TGTGCCAGCAGCCCGCGGATACAGGGCGGCATTCAGTACTTC. Translating it yields CASSPRIQGGIQYF.

Points on this clonotype: The junction departs from germline at one end; a sequencing error may be responsible. The chain combines TRBV19 with TRBJ1-4; D remains unclear. From germline, CDR1 is LNHDA and CDR2 SQIVND (reference sequence). The CDR3 is made up of 17 amino acids. The chain's CDR3 is CASTLDQISATNGKLFF. The DNA for the CDR3 is TGTGCCAGTACCCTGGACCAAATATCTGCAACTAATGGAAAACTGTTTTTT.

This clonotype was seen repeatedly, ten times or more. The V and J genes are TRBV7-9 and TRBJ2-7; 10 bases are a match to TRBD1. V lost 5 bases to trimming and J lost 5 bases; unmatched junction nucleotides: 3. Germline loops: CDR1 SEHNR, CDR2 FQNEAQ (reference sequence). The CDR3 extends over 13 amino acids. CDR3 sequence (DNA): TGTGCCAGCAGCGCGACAGGGGGCCACGAGCAGTACTTC. As protein: CASSATGGHEQYF.

In this sample, this clonotype turned up many times. The chain uses TRBV7-2 and TRBJ2-1; 10 positions agree with TRBD2. Trimming at V came to 4 bases and at J to 1 base, leaving 4 bases not matched to a gene. Germline CDR1 and CDR2: SGHTA and FQGNSA. The CDR3 covers 16 residues. The CDR3 is CASSWVAGGSYNEQFF. CDR3 in DNA: TGTGCCAGCAGCTGGGTAGCGGGAGGTTCCTACAATGAGCAGTTCTTC.

This clonotype was picked up many times. The CDR3 protein is CASSFKTSGGASTGELFF. As DNA, the CDR3 is TGTGCCAGCAGCTTCAAGACTAGCGGGGGGGCGAGCACCGGGGAGCTGTTTTTT. This chain connects TRBV7-2 to TRBJ2-2; 14 bases line up with TRBD2. Per the germline V gene, CDR1 is SGHTA and CDR2 is FQGNSA. The CDR3 contains 18 residues. The J segment lost 4 bases and the V segment lost 3 bases, leaving 7 bases of the junction unmatched.

The V and J genes are TRBV6-5 and TRBJ1-1; D is perhaps TRBD1 (5 bases). CDR3 length: 14 amino acids. V was shortened by 2 bases and J by 6 bases, with 13 bases between the two germline ends. Germline V lookup: CDR1 MNHEY, CDR2 SVGAGI. The DNA of the CDR3 is TGTGCCAGCAGTTACGCGGTGGGACTCTCTGAAGCTTTCTTT. It specifies CASSYAVGLSEAFF.

The chain recombines TRBV6-2 or TRBV6-3 with TRBJ2-1; 11 positions match TRBD2. The CDR3 runs 15 residues. V dropped 8 bases and J dropped 13; count of bases not matched to a gene: 16. The germline gives CDR1 MNHEY, CDR2 SVGEGT. DNA for the CDR3: TGTGCCAGCGGTCAATTACCTAGCGGGAGGCCCCTCCAGTTCTTC. Its protein is CASGQLPSGRPLQFF.

At least ten counts were recorded for this clonotype. Written as DNA, the CDR3 is TGTGCCAGCAGCTTAGTGGGTCGGGGGGGACGCACAGATACGCAGTATTTT. It codes for CASSLVGRGGRTDTQYF. V gene TRBV7-2 combines with J gene TRBJ2-3; 8 nucleotides match TRBD2. J was trimmed by 1 base and V by 1 base; bases with no gene match: 7. Germline values: CDR1 SGHTA, CDR2 FQGNSA. The length of the CDR3 is 17 residues.

The chain employs TRBV7-9 and TRBJ2-5; 9 positions match TRBD1. Trimming cost V 5 bases and J 3 bases; bases outside gene matches: 1. The CDR3 length is 13 residues. CDR1 and CDR2 (germline): SEHNR, FQNEAQ (reference sequence). The CDR3: CASSGQGKETQYF. As DNA, the CDR3 is TGTGCCAGCAGCGGACAGGGGAAAGAGACCCAGTACTTC.

This clonotype has ten or more counts. The J gene is TRBJ2-5, the V gene TRBV14; a possible D gene is TRBD2 (6 bases). V was trimmed by 4 bases and J by 3 bases, leaving 18 bases between them. There are 16 residues in the CDR3. Germline lookup yields CDR1 SGHDN and CDR2 FVKESK. The CDR3 region has the DNA TGTGCCAGCAGCCCTCGCGCTTGGCGGGGTGAAGAGACCCAGTACTTC. Residues: CASSPRAWRGEETQYF.

This clonotype has ten or more counts. The DNA of the CDR3 is TGTGCCAGCAGCCTGACCTTAGGAGATACGCAGTATTTT. It yields the protein CASSLTLGDTQYF. The rearrangement joins TRBV7-2 to TRBJ2-3; D remains unclear. The germline V and J ends were trimmed by 5 bases and 5 bases, with 11 bases remaining between them. CDR1 SGHTA and CDR2 FQGNSA come from the germline V gene. The CDR3 sequence is 13 residues long.

This clonotype has more than one count but fewer than ten. V usage is TRBV14 and J usage is TRBJ2-1; D ambiguous. The V end lost 2 bases, the J end lost 10 bases, and 15 bases lay between the germline ends. The CDR3 contains 14 residues. Per germline, CDR1 SGHDN and CDR2 FVKESK. This CDR3 reads CASSQKGTLIEQFF. The CDR3 coding sequence is TGTGCCAGCAGCCAAAAGGGTACACTTATCGAGCAGTTCTTC.

This clonotype was seen at least ten times. This rearrangement joins TRBV5-6 to TRBJ1-1; D is ambiguous. V was clipped by 2 bases and J by 1 base, with 6 bases between them. This CDR3 region has 13 residues. Germline CDR1 reads SGHDT; CDR2 reads YYEEEE. In DNA form, the CDR3 reads TGTGCCAGCAGCTTCCTCCCGAACACTGAAGCTTTCTTT. Its protein is CASSFLPNTEAFF.

This clonotype showed up many times. The J gene is TRBJ1-6, the V gene TRBV7-8; 7 bases are shared with TRBD1. The germline V gene encodes CDR1 SGHVS and CDR2 FQNEAQ. V trimming: 5 bases; J trimming: 7 bases; junction bases outside the gene matches: 5. This CDR3 is built from 14 residues. CDR3 in amino acids: CASSPRDRNSPLHF. CDR3 coding DNA: TGTGCCAGCAGCCCTCGGGACAGAAATTCACCCCTCCACTTT.

This clonotype was picked up a small number of times. The rearrangement uses TRBV15 and TRBJ2-5; 7 positions match TRBD2. Germline lookup yields CDR1 LNHNV and CDR2 YYDKDF (reference sequence). J gave up 3 bases and V 5 bases, and 12 bases lay outside the gene matches. This CDR3 has 16 residues. The CDR3 nucleotides are TGTGCCACCAGCGCTCGAGGGACTACCGAAAAAGAGACCCAGTACTTC. This sequence encodes CATSARGTTEKETQYF.